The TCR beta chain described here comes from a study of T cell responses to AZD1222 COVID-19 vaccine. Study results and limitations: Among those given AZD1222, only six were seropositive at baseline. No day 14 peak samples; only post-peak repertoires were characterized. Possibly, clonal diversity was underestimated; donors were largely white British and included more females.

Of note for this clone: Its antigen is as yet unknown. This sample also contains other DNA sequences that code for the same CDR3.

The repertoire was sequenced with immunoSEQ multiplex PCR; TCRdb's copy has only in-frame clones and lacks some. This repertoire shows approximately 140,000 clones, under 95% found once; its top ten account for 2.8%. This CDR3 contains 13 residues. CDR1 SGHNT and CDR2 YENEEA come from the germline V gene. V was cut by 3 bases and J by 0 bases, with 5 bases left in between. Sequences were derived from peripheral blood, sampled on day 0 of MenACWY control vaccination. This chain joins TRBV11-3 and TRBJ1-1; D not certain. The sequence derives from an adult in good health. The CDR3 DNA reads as TGTGCCAGCAGCTTGGGTGTGAACACTGAAGCTTTCTTT. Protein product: CASSLGVNTEAFF.